Sequencing of this TCR beta chain was carried out in a study of cytomegalovirus exposure and HLA in healthy donors (dated 2017 in TCRdb). Describing the broader study: An earlier analysis of around 600 of the donors reported 250 to 350 Gb of sequence data and around 110 million unique TCR beta sequences from 150 million to 200 million T cells. An early release covering 550 to 650 HLA-typed donors comprised about 300 gigabases of sequencing data and roughly 86 million unique TCR sequences. Of the roughly 390 genotyped donors, roughly 76% were placed in the genetic ancestry cluster associated with self-reported Caucasian donors. The study aimed to test whether cataloging public T cell receptors could reveal signatures of past pathogen exposure. The study used immunosequencing to profile the T cell repertoires of approximately 630 subjects and linked those repertoires to cytomegalovirus serostatus. A separate validation cohort of about 110 different subjects was used in addition to the approximately 700-subject first cohort. To predict cytomegalovirus infection status, the study brought together high-throughput TCR immunosequencing, statistical association of individual TCRs with disease status, and machine learning. A later analysis re-analyzed previously published TCR beta repertoires from roughly 690 donors and added high-resolution HLA genotyping to study TCR occurrence patterns. In the later analysis, no new phenotypic data were used to find candidate immune exposures; instead, reliance was placed on TCR beta sequences and their occurrence across donors. To decide whether each TCR beta V gene segment behaved as functional or pseudogenic, an earlier analysis of some 600 of the donors relied on high-throughput TCR beta sequencing. Donor age, sex, ethnicity and CMV serostatus were compiled together with the repertoire data. A later genetic analysis used genome-wide SNP genotypes for about three fifths of the roughly 700 donors, treating that subset as a discovery cohort. All discovery cohort repertoires had been generated on a single sequencing platform. Both class I and class II loci were covered by HLA typing, at four-digit resolution. Typing coverage varied by locus: roughly 620-630 donors for A, B, C, DRB1 and DQB1; 522 for DQA1; approximately 570 for DPA1; under 490 for DPB1. Roughly 5 DR-DQ haplotypes were handled as single units for association and clustering because linkage in the cohort was strong. On average, 235,054 unique TCR beta nucleotide sequences were sequenced per donor among fewer than 500 genotyped donors of the cohort, with about 19% of those sequences being non-productive.

Libraries came from the immunoSEQ multiplex PCR assay. For the multiplex PCR, a mixture combining 60 forward primers for TCR Vbeta segments and 13 reverse primers for TCR Jbeta segments was used. A multiplex PCR assay on genomic DNA amplified the CDR3 region of rearranged TCR beta genes. Amplified TCR beta libraries were sequenced as 87-base-pair reads on the Illumina HiSeq System. As for how the authors treated the data: Across the 670 or so repertoires, a later analysis counted roughly 84 million unique TCR beta chains, roughly 11 million of which were shared by at least two donors. To remove PCR and sequencing errors, raw reads were error-corrected and collapsed into unique sequences using a nearest-neighbor algorithm that merged closely related sequences. Alignment of CDR3 sequences to IMGT reference sequences was used to assign V, D and J gene segments. For a sequence to be retained, a match of at least six nucleotides to both a V gene segment and a J gene segment was required. Rearrangements were called productive when the CDR3 lacked stop codons and stayed in frame with V and J; all others were non-productive. CDR3 was defined according to IMGT convention as the region running from the second conserved V-encoded cysteine to the conserved J-encoded phenylalanine. In an earlier analysis of 500 to 650 of the donors, sequences lacking an unambiguous match to a single V gene segment were excluded. An earlier analysis of around 600 of the donors classified V segments as functional when productive rearrangements were above 56.7% and as segregating when the standard deviation between donors was above 5%. A statistical classification framework was built for diagnosing cytomegalovirus status from the catalog of TCR beta chain sequences. In a later analysis, V and J genes were assigned by comparing TCR nucleotide sequences against IMGT/GENE-DB human TR gene sequences. In a later analysis, CDR3 sequences and most-parsimonious VDJ recombination scenarios were assigned using the TCRdist pipeline. In a later analysis, each TCR beta chain was defined by its CDR3 amino acid sequence together with its V-gene family, and reads lacking a unique V-gene family were excluded. As a way to deal with suspected cross-contamination and a sequencing artifact, a later analysis dropped 640 or so nucleotide sequences that were highly shared and had low generation probability. In a later analysis, a clonal expansion index was calculated for each public chain from normalized within-repertoire ranks of inferred template counts. Generation probabilities in a later analysis came from a VDJ recombination model fitted to out-of-frame rearrangements, and those results were checked against IGoR. In a later analysis, hypergeometric tests were used to score TCR-TCR, TCR-HLA and TCR-CMV co-occurrence, with a repertoire-size bias correction applied to TCR pairs. False discovery rates were estimated in a later analysis by permuting HLA or CMV assignments 20 times. In a later analysis, co-occurring TCRs were grouped using DBSCAN, and TCRdist sequence similarity was added for clustering within HLA-allele-positive subsets. Repertoires with fewer than 30,000 or more than 120,000 public chains were left out of co-occurrence clustering, as were five repertoires with anomalous nucleotide sharing. As stored in TCRdb, this immuneACCESS dataset retains in-frame rearrangements with V and J assigned. A fraction of the clones does not appear; measured against another copy, unresolved V genes explain less than half of the discrepancy, and the remainder lacks a known reason. The V and J calls and clone size were taken over from that table, and D and trimming were inferred from the DNA. The sample data list about 100,000 clones, and 70% to 80% of these were observed just once. The biggest ten clones account for 19% of the sample.

On this clone itself: The antigen it binds to is not known. The junction departs from germline at one end; a sequencing error may be responsible.

In total, 600 or so healthy bone marrow donors made up the cohort. At the time of sampling, all cohort members were nominally healthy, though unrecorded immune exposures were likely present. The donor was CMV seropositive and belonged to the group of 250 to 300 seropositive cohort members. Each donor provided a peripheral blood sample, and peripheral blood mononuclear cells were used for TCR beta sequencing. Genomic DNA extraction from the blood cell samples was performed with the Qiagen DNeasy Blood Extraction Kit. Overall study outcomes, separate from this receptor: Correlated functional status among segregating V segments might be attributable to linkage disequilibrium, but an unknown experimental factor could not be ruled out. The earlier analysis of fewer than 750 of the donors excluded approximately 15 rarely observed V segments, including chromosome 9 orphons, because counts were too low. Because some donors lacked HLA typing at each locus, the association tests relied only on the typed subset. For the cohort, immune exposure information was limited to CMV serostatus. In vitro tests confirmed that a few of the cytomegalovirus-associated TCR beta chains recognize cytomegalovirus antigens. In the study, some 160 TCR beta chains were listed as associated with cytomegalovirus. In an earlier analysis of under 600 of the donors, most TCR beta V segments were observed in productive rearrangements about 90% or about 30% of the time, broadly matching IMGT annotations. The classifier was reported to diagnose cytomegalovirus status with high specificity and sensitivity in both the original and validation cohorts. A further reported finding was that TCR beta sequences accurately predicted the HLA-A and HLA-B alleles for most subjects in the first cohort. When HLA alleles, especially DR and DQ, strongly co-occurred, TCR associations were difficult to assign to individual alleles. Only TCR beta chains were sequenced in this cohort, and the absence of alpha or paired-chain data limited detectable features. Because the 87-base-pair reads could not distinguish some IMGT-functional V segments, including TRBV6-2 and TRBV6-3, those segments were excluded. Most TCR sequences were observed very rarely across donors, whereas some public TCRs were present in many individuals. Roughly uniform sequencing depth across donors was assumed in presence/absence analyses, although this assumption may not hold. The authors suggested that the approach could potentially be extended to other disease states and immunological phenotypes. A later analysis found that most CMV-associated TCR beta chains appeared HLA-restricted, with HLA associations seemingly driven largely by CMV exposure. At a false discovery rate of 0.05, a later analysis linked 16,951 TCR beta sequences to specific HLA alleles. A cluster of highly shared sequence variants was judged likely to represent a technical artifact of the sequencing pipeline. In a later analysis, several top co-occurrence clusters were reported to appear linked to parvovirus B19, influenza, CMV and Epstein-Barr virus. In a later analysis, HLA-associated TCR beta chains were found to be more clonally expanded and to have lower generation probabilities than equally common non-associated chains. A later analysis found that TCR association rates varied across HLA loci, with DRB1 alleles showing the most associated TCRs and HLA-C alleles the fewest. According to a later genetic analysis, donors in an Asian-associated ancestry cluster had fewer N-insertions in productive TCRs than the approximately 610-donor mean. In a later genetic analysis, a missense DCLRE1C variant was associated with V-gene and J-gene trimming of TCR beta chains, and the association was replicated in an independent cohort.

From cysteine to phenylalanine, the CDR3 is 14 amino acids long. Only the CDR3 DNA stays, 42 bases, in frame from base 1. From the germline V gene (reference sequence), CDR1 is SSHAT and CDR2 is FNYEAQ. The chain couples TRBV7-7 to TRBJ2-1, with TRBD2 identical over 11 junction bases. Sequencing input: PBMCs. The receptor comes from a woman in her fifties or sixties in good health and CMV-seropositive. The DNA sequence is TGTGCTAGCAGCTTGATCCTAGCGGGGGGTGAGCAGTTCTTC. Its protein product is CASSLILAGGEQFF. The CDR3, completed at both ends by the reference TRBV7-7 and TRBJ2-1 genes, gives the full variable domain GAGVSQSPRYKVTKRGQDVTLRCDPISSHATLYWYQQALGQGPEFLTYFNYEAQPDKSGLPSDRFSAERPEGSISTLTIQRTEQRDSAMYRCASSLILAGGEQFFGPGTRLTVL.